The next 16 T cell receptor beta chains were all read from a single sample in a study of T cell repertoires in cytomegalovirus infection. TCRdb passed the reads through MiXCR, listing each CDR3 protein once. The repertoire holds tens of thousands of distinct CDR3 sequences, with around 27% as singletons. The antigens for these receptors are not known. Sequenced here: CD8+ T cells from cultured PBMCs, sampled from culture after CMV antigen stimulation. These receptors all come from a human donor in good health (CMV status not recorded). Some clones in this sample may be carry-over from other donors' samples.

V gene TRBV27 combines with J gene TRBJ1-6; 8 bases are shared with TRBD1. V shed 2 bases, J shed 9 bases, and the junction held 15 bases outside the gene matches. CDR3 length: 18 residues. Germline V CDR1 and CDR2: MNHEY, SMNVEV (reference sequence). CDR3: CASSLRFVDTGGSSPLHF. DNA for the CDR3: TGTGCCAGCAGTTTAAGGTTTGTGGACACAGGGGGAAGTTCACCCCTCCACTTT.

This clonotype has just one count. The genes are TRBV15 and TRBJ2-5, with D maybe TRBD1 (6 bases). Trimming removed 2 bases at V and 5 bases at J, with 15 bases between. Looked up from germline, CDR1 is LNHNV and CDR2 is YYDKDF (reference sequence). The CDR3 runs 15 residues. CDR3 in amino acids: CATSRIVGGGETQYF. CDR3 bases: TGTGCCACCAGCAGAATCGTTGGGGGCGGGGAGACCCAGTACTTC.

This clonotype turned up a few times. The chain combines TRBV12-3 or TRBV12-4 with TRBJ2-3, with 9 bases that match TRBD2. V shed 5 bases, J shed 3 bases, and the junction held 6 bases outside the gene matches. The CDR3 spans 15 residues. The CDR3 nucleotides read TGTGCCAGCAGTAGTGGACTAGCGCCAACAGATACGCAGTATTTT. It encodes CASSSGLAPTDTQYF.

This chain joins TRBV7-9 and TRBJ2-3; D could derive from TRBD1 or TRBD2 (5 bases each). With 6 bases removed from V and 2 bases from J, the gap between germline ends came to 12 bases. This CDR3 contains 14 residues. CDR1 is SEHNR and CDR2 is FQNEAQ in the germline V gene (reference sequence). CDR3 nucleotides: TGTGCCAGCAGGGCCCTGGGGGACACAGATACGCAGTATTTT. Translation gives CASRALGDTDTQYF.

In this sample, this clonotype turned up many times. The chain uses TRBV6-6 and TRBJ2-3; D ambiguous. The CDR3 is made up of 15 amino acids. Between the trimmed V and J ends, which lost 2 bases and 0 bases, there was a span of 9 bases. From germline, CDR1 is MNHNY and CDR2 SVGAGI (reference sequence). Written as DNA, the CDR3 is TGTGCCAGCAGTTACAGTGAATCTAGCACAGATACGCAGTATTTT. Its protein product is CASSYSESSTDTQYF.

V is TRBV27 and J is TRBJ1-2; no reliable D call. V was shortened by 5 bases and J by 6 bases, with 16 bases between the two germline ends. The CDR3 extends over 14 amino acids. The germline V gene encodes CDR1 MNHEY and CDR2 SMNVEV (reference sequence). The CDR3 bases are TGTGCCAGCAGTCCCCGACCCGGTGGGGATGGCTACACCTTC. Translating it yields CASSPRPGGDGYTF.

As concerns this clonotype: A read error may be the cause here, since a much bigger clone is one base away. The chain couples TRBV7-9 to TRBJ1-1; 7 nucleotides line up with TRBD1. Germline assignment: CDR1 SEHNR and CDR2 FQNEAQ (reference sequence). CDR3 length: 16 amino acids. V lost 5 bases, J lost 7 bases, and 16 bases stayed unmatched. The DNA for the CDR3 is TGTGCCAGCAGCCCCGGGGAGGGGGCGCTGGTCATTGAAGCTTTCTTT. Its protein is CASSPGEGALVIEAFF.

This clonotype was seen a handful of times. The CDR3 loop reads CASSSSGAGELFF. CDR3 DNA: TGTGCCAGCAGCTCATCCGGGGCCGGGGAGCTGTTTTTT. V usage is TRBV7-9 and J usage is TRBJ2-2; D may be TRBD2 (5 bases). V gave up 4 bases and J gave up 6 bases, with 9 bases separating them. The CDR3 extends over 13 amino acids. Germline CDR1 reads SEHNR; CDR2 reads FQNEAQ (reference sequence).

This rearrangement joins TRBV7-3 to TRBJ2-1; TRBD1 aligns across 7 bases. CDR3 length equals 15 residues. CDR1 is SGHTA, CDR2 FQGTGA, per germline. V was clipped by 8 bases and J by 0 bases; unmatched bases: 7. CDR3 bases: TGTGCCAGCGGCTCAGGGGGAAGCTCCTACAATGAGCAGTTCTTC. Translated: CASGSGGSSYNEQFF.

This clonotype was detected ten times or more. The V and J genes are TRBV4-1 and TRBJ2-5; 9 bases are a match to TRBD1. The trim removed 3 bases at V and 0 bases at J, leaving 5 bases unmatched. This CDR3 region has 16 residues. Germline V gene sequence: CDR1 MGHRA, CDR2 YSYEKL. In DNA, the CDR3 is TGCGCCAGCAGCCAGGTAGGACAGGGGCACCAAGAGACCCAGTACTTC. Its translation: CASSQVGQGHQETQYF.

There are a few counts of this clonotype. The genes are TRBV19 and TRBJ1-5; no firm D call. CDR3 length equals 13 residues. Germline V gene data show CDR1 as LNHDA and CDR2 as SQIVND (reference sequence). Trimming took 0 bases from V and 7 from J, leaving 7 bases between them. The CDR3 DNA reads as TGTGCCAGTAGTATAGACCGGCTGCAGCCCCAGCATTTT. This codes for CASSIDRLQPQHF.

The rearrangement uses TRBV5-4 and TRBJ2-2; the D is unclear. Trimming stripped 1 base from V and 1 base from J, with 5 bases between. This CDR3 contains 14 residues. CDR1 and CDR2 from the germline V gene are SGHNT and YYREEE (reference sequence). This CDR3 reads CASSLQGNTGELFF. DNA for the CDR3: TGTGCCAGCAGCTTGCAAGGGAACACCGGGGAGCTGTTTTTT.

This clonotype was counted a few times. The chain employs TRBV20-1 and TRBJ2-7; perhaps TRBD2 as D (5 bases). Germline-derived CDR1 and CDR2 are DFQATT and SNEGSKA (reference sequence). The CDR3 has 16 amino acids. With 3 bases removed from V and 1 base from J, the gap between germline ends came to 19 bases. The CDR3 region is CSASSFALAISYEQYF. CDR3 coding DNA: TGCAGTGCTAGTTCTTTCGCGTTAGCGATATCCTACGAGCAGTACTTC.

This clonotype was detected many times. The chain uses TRBV4-3 and TRBJ2-1, with TRBD2 matching over 9 bases. The length of the CDR3 is 18 residues. Germline V CDR1 and CDR2: LGHNA, YSLEER. Trimming at V came to 0 bases and at J to 7 bases, leaving 13 bases not matched to a gene. CDR3 in DNA: TGCGCCAGCAGCCAAGATCCCTTTAGAGCTAGCGGGGATAATGAGCAGTTCTTC. Amino acids: CASSQDPFRASGDNEQFF.

V gene TRBV12-3 or TRBV12-4 combines with J gene TRBJ2-3; TRBD2 matches at 8 bases. This CDR3 has 16 amino acids. The V gene end was trimmed by 3 bases and the J gene end by 2 bases; junction bases not matched to a gene: 7. The CDR3 protein is CASSFGTSVVTDTQYF. The CDR3 region has the DNA TGTGCCAGCAGTTTTGGGACTAGTGTAGTCACAGATACGCAGTATTTT.

This clonotype has only a few counts. The V gene is TRBV7-8, the J gene TRBJ2-7, with D perhaps TRBD1 (6 bases). Trimming left V 0 bases short and J 6 bases short, with 12 bases between. Germline loops: CDR1 SGHVS, CDR2 FQNEAQ. The CDR3 runs to 14 residues. DNA for the CDR3: TGTGCCAGCAGCTTAGCTGCAGGGGTACGCGAGCAGTACTTC. Residues: CASSLAAGVREQYF. Variable domain in full (rest from reference TRBV7-8 and TRBJ2-7): GAGVSQSPRYKVAKRGQDVALRCDPISGHVSLFWYQQALGQGPEFLTYFQNEAQLDKSGLPSDRFFAERPEGSVSTLKIQRTQQEDSAVYLCASSLAAGVREQYFGPGTRLTVT.